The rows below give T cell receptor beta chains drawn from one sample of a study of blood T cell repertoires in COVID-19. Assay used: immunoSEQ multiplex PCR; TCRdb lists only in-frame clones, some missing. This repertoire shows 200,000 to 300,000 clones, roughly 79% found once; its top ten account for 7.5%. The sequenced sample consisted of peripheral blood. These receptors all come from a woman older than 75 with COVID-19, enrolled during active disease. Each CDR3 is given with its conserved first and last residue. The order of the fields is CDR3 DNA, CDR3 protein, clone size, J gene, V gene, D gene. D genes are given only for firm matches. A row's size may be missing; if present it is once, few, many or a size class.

TGTGCCAGCAGCTTATCGGGACAGGGAAGCGCAGATACGCAGTATTTT | CASSLSGQGSADTQYF | . | TRBJ2-3 | TRBV7-8 | TRBD1
TGTGCCAGCAGCCGCGGGACAGCTGGGGTTCAGCCCCAGCATTTT | CASSRGTAGVQPQHF | . | TRBJ1-5 | TRBV3-1/TRBV3-2 | TRBD1
TGTGCCAGTGCCCGGGATATGAACACTGAAGCTTTCTTT | CASARDMNTEAFF | . | TRBJ1-1 | TRBV2 | .
TGTGCCAGCAGTTTAACCGGAAGCGCTGATCTGGAGACCCAGTACTTC | CASSLTGSADLETQYF | . | TRBJ2-5 | TRBV28 | .
TGTGCCAGCAGTGCATACAGGGTGGCATACGGGGCCAACGTCCTGACTTTC | CASSAYRVAYGANVLTF | once | TRBJ2-6 | TRBV6-1 | .
TGTGCCTGGAAACAAACCGGGACAGGGGACTCCTACGAGCAGTACTTC | CAWKQTGTGDSYEQYF | . | TRBJ2-7 | TRBV30 | TRBD1
TGCGCCAGCAGCCGGGCAGGTTCGAAAGGCTACACCTTC | CASSRAGSKGYTF | . | TRBJ1-2 | TRBV4-1 | .
TGTGCCAGCAGCCAAGATCTATACACCATATATTTT | CASSQDLYTIYF | . | TRBJ1-3 | TRBV3-1/TRBV3-2 | .
TGCAGCGCCACAGGACGCTCCTACGAGCAGTACTTC | CSATGRSYEQYF | many | TRBJ2-7 | TRBV29-1 | .
TGCGCCAGCAGCAGCGGGTCAGGGAACACTGAAGCTTTCTTT | CASSSGSGNTEAFF | few | TRBJ1-1 | TRBV10-1 | .
TGTGCCAGCAGCTTACACTACACTGAAGCTTTCTTT | CASSLHYTEAFF | . | TRBJ1-1 | TRBV7-2 | .
TGTGCCAGCAGTGACAGGAACTATGGCTACACCTTC | CASSDRNYGYTF | . | TRBJ1-2 | TRBV6-1 | .
TGTGCCAGCAGTCTGGACGGGAATAGCAATCAGCCCCAGCATTTT | CASSLDGNSNQPQHF | . | TRBJ1-5 | TRBV2 | .
TGTGCCAGTTCTGGACAGACAGAAAATCAGCCCCAGCATTTT | CASSGQTENQPQHF | . | TRBJ1-5 | TRBV19 | .
TGTGCCAGCTCACCAACGGGGTTTACTGGAAACACCATATATTTT | CASSPTGFTGNTIYF | . | TRBJ1-3 | TRBV18 | .
TGTGCCAGCAGCCCCCGGGAGAATGAAAAACTGTTTTTT | CASSPRENEKLFF | . | TRBJ1-4 | TRBV5-5 | .
TGCGCCAGCGGCAGGGACACCGATAATTCACCCCTCCACTTT | CASGRDTDNSPLHF | . | TRBJ1-6 | TRBV5-1 | .
TGTGCTAGCAGAAACGGGGAGACCCAGTACTTC | CASRNGETQYF | . | TRBJ2-5 | TRBV7-7 | .
TGCGCCACCGCGCCCGGGACAGGATCCGAAAAACTGTTTTTT | CATAPGTGSEKLFF | . | TRBJ1-4 | TRBV5-1 | TRBD1
TGTGCCAGCAGTTCCCTGCGGCCGGGGGTCCCAGATACGCAGTATTTT | CASSSLRPGVPDTQYF | few | TRBJ2-3 | TRBV27 | .
TGTGCCAGCAGCCAAGACTACCTGTCCGGGACTAGGAGCACAGATACGCAGTATTTT | CASSQDYLSGTRSTDTQYF | . | TRBJ2-3 | TRBV3-1/TRBV3-2 | TRBD2
TGTGCCAGCAGCTTACAGGCACCTCCTGGAAACACCATATATTTT | CASSLQAPPGNTIYF | once | TRBJ1-3 | TRBV7-2 | .
TGTGCCAGCAGCTTAGGACGGAGGGGTAGCAATCAGCCCCAGCATTTT | CASSLGRRGSNQPQHF | . | TRBJ1-5 | TRBV7-8 | .
TGTGCCAGCAGCCAAGCCCGCCCAGGGCGAACTGAAGCTTTCTTT | CASSQARPGRTEAFF | . | TRBJ1-1 | TRBV4-2 | .
TGTGCCAGCAGTTACGGGGCAAGCCTTAGCGAAAAACTGTTTTTT | CASSYGASLSEKLFF | . | TRBJ1-4 | TRBV6-2/TRBV6-3 | .
TGTGCCAGCTCACCTCTCGGAATCGGCAGGGGGGACAATGAGCAGTTCTTC | CASSPLGIGRGDNEQFF | . | TRBJ2-1 | TRBV18 | .
TGTGCCAGCTCAGGGGTGGCCTATGGCTACACCTTC | CASSGVAYGYTF | few | TRBJ1-2 | TRBV6-5 | .
TGCGCCAGCAGCTTGATCAGAGCGCACGAGGGCATTCAGTACTTC | CASSLIRAHEGIQYF | once | TRBJ2-4 | TRBV5-1 | .
TGTGCCATACGATTTACCCGGGACAGGAATTCACCCCTCCACTTT | CAIRFTRDRNSPLHF | . | TRBJ1-6 | TRBV7-2 | TRBD1
TGTGCCAGCAACAGGGATGCAGATACGCAGTATTTT | CASNRDADTQYF | . | TRBJ2-3 | TRBV11-2 | .
TGTGCCAGCAAAAACGGCCAGCGGAACTTC | CASKNGQRNF | . | TRBJ1-2 | TRBV6-5 | .
TGTGCCAGCAATCCTAGGGGGGGCAGCACTGAAGCTTTCTTT | CASNPRGGSTEAFF | . | TRBJ1-1 | TRBV28 | .
TGTGCCACCAGTGATTCGGGACAGGGAGAGGCGAAAAAACTGTTTTTT | CATSDSGQGEAKKLFF | once | TRBJ1-4 | TRBV24-1 | TRBD1
TGTGCCAGCAGTCGACAGGGGACCACATATGGCTACACCTTC | CASSRQGTTYGYTF | few | TRBJ1-2 | TRBV5-5 | TRBD1
TGTGCCAGCTCACCTTGGGGGGGCACTGAAGCTTTCTTT | CASSPWGGTEAFF | . | TRBJ1-1 | TRBV18 | .
TGTGCCAGCAGCCAAGCGGACAGGGGGCTAGGCAATGAGCAGTTCTTC | CASSQADRGLGNEQFF | . | TRBJ2-1 | TRBV14 | TRBD1
TGTGCCAGCAGTTTATCAGTAGCGGGAGTATACGAGCAGTACTTC | CASSLSVAGVYEQYF | once | TRBJ2-7 | TRBV27 | TRBD2
TGCGCCAGCAGGGTATTAGCGGACACTGAAGCTTTCTTT | CASRVLADTEAFF | once | TRBJ1-1 | TRBV5-1 | .
TGTGCCAGTACCAGAACAGGGGGCACTGAAGCTTTCTTT | CASTRTGGTEAFF | . | TRBJ1-1 | TRBV19 | TRBD1
TGTGCAGCGGGACAGGGGATTTATAATTCACCCCTCCACTTT | CAAGQGIYNSPLHF | . | TRBJ1-6 | TRBV2 | TRBD1
TGTGCCAACTCAGCGGGAGTAGGATACGAGCAGTACTTC | CANSAGVGYEQYF | . | TRBJ2-7 | TRBV28 | TRBD2
TGTGCCAGCACCCCCCTATCCCCAGGGGATTACAATGAGCAGTTCTTC | CASTPLSPGDYNEQFF | . | TRBJ2-1 | TRBV11-2 | .
TGTGCCAGCATGCCGTGGGGTCAGGGGCAAGAGACCCAGTACTTC | CASMPWGQGQETQYF | . | TRBJ2-5 | TRBV6-5 | .
TGTGCCAGCAGCCCTCTAGGACTAGCGGTCTCCTACGAGCAGTACTTC | CASSPLGLAVSYEQYF | . | TRBJ2-7 | TRBV11-2 | TRBD2
TGCGCCAGCAGCCAAGGACAGGGGGCGGATGGCTACACCTTC | CASSQGQGADGYTF | . | TRBJ1-2 | TRBV4-1 | TRBD1
TGTGCCAGCAGCTTAGGTGCGGTTAACACTGAAGCTTTCTTT | CASSLGAVNTEAFF | . | TRBJ1-1 | TRBV11-2 | .
TGTGCCAGCAGCTTGAACCCGGGTTATGGCTACACCTTC | CASSLNPGYGYTF | . | TRBJ1-2 | TRBV7-2 | .
TGTGCCAGCAGCAAAGACAGGGTGAATTCACCCCTCCACTTT | CASSKDRVNSPLHF | . | TRBJ1-6 | TRBV3-1/TRBV3-2 | TRBD1
TGCGCCAGCAGCCAAGATTGGGGGACAGGGACCTACGAGCAGTACTTC | CASSQDWGTGTYEQYF | . | TRBJ2-7 | TRBV4-3 | TRBD1
TGTGCCAGCAGTTTATCGCAACTAGCTAGCGATGAGCAGTTCTTC | CASSLSQLASDEQFF | . | TRBJ2-1 | TRBV27 | .
TGTGCCAGCTCCCCGGGTATACAAGAGACCCAGTACTTC | CASSPGIQETQYF | . | TRBJ2-5 | TRBV18 | .
TGTGCCAGCAACAAAAGCGGGAGGACCCAAGAGACCCAGTACTTC | CASNKSGRTQETQYF | . | TRBJ2-5 | TRBV28 | TRBD2
TGTGCCAGCAGCTTAATGTCGGGAGCCCTCATAGCAGATACGCAGTATTTT | CASSLMSGALIADTQYF | few | TRBJ2-3 | TRBV5-6 | .
TGTGCCAGCAGACGATATGGCCTTGTATCCTACGAGCAGTACTTC | CASRRYGLVSYEQYF | . | TRBJ2-7 | TRBV13 | .
TGTGCCTGGAGTGTGAACCTAGCGGGCGGACCATGGTTCTTC | CAWSVNLAGGPWFF | . | TRBJ2-1 | TRBV30 | TRBD2
TGTGCCTGGAGTACAGGTGGGGCAGGGCGCACTGAAGCTTTCTTT | CAWSTGGAGRTEAFF | . | TRBJ1-1 | TRBV30 | .